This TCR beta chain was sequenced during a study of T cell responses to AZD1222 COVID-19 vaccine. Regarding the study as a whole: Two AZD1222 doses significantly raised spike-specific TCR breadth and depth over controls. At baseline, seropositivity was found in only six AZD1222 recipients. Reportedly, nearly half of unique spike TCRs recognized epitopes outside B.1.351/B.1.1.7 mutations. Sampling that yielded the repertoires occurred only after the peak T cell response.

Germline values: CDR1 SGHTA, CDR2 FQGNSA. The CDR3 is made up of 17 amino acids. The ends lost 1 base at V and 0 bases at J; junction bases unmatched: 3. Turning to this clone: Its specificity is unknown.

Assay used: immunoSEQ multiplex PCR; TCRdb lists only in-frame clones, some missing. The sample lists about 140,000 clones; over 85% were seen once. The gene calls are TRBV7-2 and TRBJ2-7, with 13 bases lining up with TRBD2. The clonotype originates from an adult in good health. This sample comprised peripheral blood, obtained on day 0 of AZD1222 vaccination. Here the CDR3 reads CASSLETSGGFSYEQYF. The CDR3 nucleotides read TGTGCCAGCAGCTTAGAGACTAGCGGGGGGTTCTCCTACGAGCAGTACTTC. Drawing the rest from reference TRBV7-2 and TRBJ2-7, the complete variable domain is GAGVSQSPSNKVTEKGKDVELRCDPISGHTALYWYRQSLGQGLEFLIYFQGNSAPDKSGLPSDRFSAERTGGSVSTLTIQRTQQEDSAVYLCASSLETSGGFSYEQYFGPGTRLTVT.